Following are 28 T cell receptor beta chains from one sample sequenced in a study of Ad26.COV2.S vaccination and SARS-CoV-2 variants. TCRdb keeps only in-frame clones here, not all; method: immunoSEQ multiplex PCR. The sample carries some 39,000 clones, 65% to 90% recorded once. The sequences come from peripheral blood, collected after recovery from COVID-19. The receptor set was obtained from a human donor who had recovered from COVID-19.

This chain connects TRBV24-1 to TRBJ1-2; D gene uncertain. CDR3 length equals 12 residues. Germline V gives CDR1 KGHDR, CDR2 SFDVKD. V lost 9 bases, J lost 7 bases, and 14 bases lay in between. CDR3 DNA sequence: TGTGCCACCGACGGAGGGAATGGTGGCTACACCTTC. Translation: CATDGGNGGYTF.

This clone was found once. In DNA form, the CDR3 reads TGTGCCACCAGCAGAGAAGTAGCGGGAGGGCCCTCTTCCACAAATGAGCAGTTCTTC. Protein sequence: CATSREVAGGPSSTNEQFF. This chain uses TRBV15 with TRBJ2-1; 11 nucleotides match TRBD2. This CDR3 spans 19 amino acids. Trimming took 0 bases from V and 7 from J; bases not matched to a gene: 14. Germline assignment: CDR1 LNHNV and CDR2 YYDKDF (reference sequence).

The chain recombines TRBV9 with TRBJ1-1; no firm D call. CDR3 length: 14 residues. V dropped 3 bases and J dropped 4 bases, with 13 bases sitting between them. Germline CDR1 reads SGDLS; CDR2 reads YYNGEE. The CDR3 sequence is CASSATGGVTEAFF. The DNA for the CDR3 is TGTGCCAGCAGCGCCACTGGTGGTGTCACTGAAGCTTTCTTT.

J is TRBJ1-2 and V is TRBV5-1; D not certain. The ends were cut back, 0 bases at V and 0 bases at J, with 6 bases in the middle. CDR3 size: 14 residues. Looked up from germline, CDR1 is SGHRS and CDR2 is YFSETQ. The CDR3 nucleotides read TGCGCCAGCAGCTTGGAGTCACCTAACTATGGCTACACCTTC. Translating it yields CASSLESPNYGYTF.

J is TRBJ2-1 and V is TRBV10-2; possibly TRBD1 for D (5 bases). The CDR3 runs 13 residues. Germline V gene lookup returns CDR1 WSHSY and CDR2 SAAADI. Deletions cut 7 bases from V and 9 bases from J, with 16 bases between. The CDR3 loop is CASTVDSTSEQFF. The CDR3 nucleotides read TGCGCCAGCACTGTCGACAGTACAAGTGAGCAGTTCTTC.

The J gene is TRBJ2-1, the V gene TRBV2, with D possibly called TRBD1 or TRBD2 (6 bases each). V lost 4 bases to trimming and J lost 2 bases, with 9 bases between them. The germline V gene encodes CDR1 SNHLY and CDR2 FYNNEI. The CDR3 covers 14 residues. This chain's CDR3 is CASSGRGAYNEQFF. Here the CDR3 DNA reads TGTGCCAGCAGTGGAAGGGGGGCCTACAATGAGCAGTTCTTC.

The rearrangement joins TRBV30 to TRBJ2-5; possibly TRBD2 for D (5 bases). This CDR3 has 13 residues. The V end lost 5 bases, the J end lost 0 bases, and 10 bases lay between the germline ends. CDR1 GTSNPN and CDR2 SVGIG come from the germline V gene (reference sequence). CDR3 bases: TGTGCCTGGGAGACTAACCACCAAGAGACCCAGTACTTC. Translation: CAWETNHQETQYF.

The chain recombines TRBV4-1 with TRBJ2-7; maybe TRBD2 (6 bases). The CDR3 covers 16 residues. Looked up from germline, CDR1 is MGHRA and CDR2 is YSYEKL. Trimming left V 6 bases short and J 7 bases short, with 25 bases between. In nucleotides, the CDR3 is TGCGCCAGCAGTAGAATGAAGGGAGGAGCCTTCAGGGAGCAGTACTTC. This gives the protein CASSRMKGGAFREQYF.

Only a few counts were recorded for this clone. The CDR3 nucleotides are TGTGCCAGCTCACCAACTACCGGGGGGCTCGACGAGCAGTACTTC. Its translation: CASSPTTGGLDEQYF. The V and J genes are TRBV18 and TRBJ2-7, with D perhaps matching TRBD2 (7 bases). Deletions cut 2 bases from V and 5 bases from J, with 16 bases between. Per germline, CDR1 KGHSH and CDR2 LQKENI. The CDR3 loop spans 15 amino acids.

The CDR3 DNA reads TGTGCCAGCAGCCGGGACAGGGGGCTTATAGATACGCAGTATTTT. It encodes CASSRDRGLIDTQYF. The chain recombines TRBV11-1 with TRBJ2-3; TRBD1 matches 12 bases. V was clipped by 5 bases and J by 5 bases; unmatched bases: 5. Per germline, CDR1 SGHAT and CDR2 FQDESV (reference sequence). CDR3 size: 15 residues.

This clone was recorded a few times. The V call is TRBV27, the J call TRBJ2-7, with 13 bases matching TRBD2. The germline CDR1 and CDR2 sequences are MNHEY and SMNVEV (reference sequence). J was trimmed by 6 bases and V by 6 bases; bases with no gene match: 11. The CDR3 is 16 amino acids. The CDR3 bases are TGTGCCAGCAGGGGACTAGCGGGAAGGACGTCAGGCGAGCAGTACTTC. Protein product: CASRGLAGRTSGEQYF.

This chain's CDR3 is CASSQEGGMANEKLFF. The CDR3 region has the DNA TGTGCCAGCAGCCAAGAGGGGGGCATGGCTAATGAAAAACTGTTTTTT. The chain combines TRBV3-1 (or the pseudogene TRBV3-2) with TRBJ1-4; tentatively, D is TRBD1 (6 bases). CDR3 size: 16 residues. In germline, CDR1 is LGHDT, CDR2 YNNKEL (reference sequence). V was cut by 0 bases and J by 3 bases, with 11 bases left in between.

This rearrangement joins TRBV30 to TRBJ2-7; 9 nucleotides line up with TRBD2. The CDR3 totals 14 residues. Germline CDR1 GTSNPN, CDR2 SVGIG (reference sequence). Losses at the gene ends were 3 bases for V and 4 bases for J; bases not matched to a gene: 7. The DNA of the CDR3 is TGTGCCTGGAGCGCCAGCGGGAGGCGGTACGAGCAGTACTTC. Translated, it gives CAWSASGRRYEQYF.

This chain joins TRBV9 and TRBJ1-1; D possibly corresponds to TRBD1 (5 bases). This CDR3 is built from 18 residues. The germline V gene encodes CDR1 SGDLS and CDR2 YYNGEE. The V end lost 2 bases, the J end lost 7 bases, and 27 bases lay between the germline ends. CDR3 amino acids: CASSVSSGLGRGVSEAFF. CDR3 in DNA: TGTGCCAGCAGCGTGTCTTCCGGTCTGGGTAGGGGAGTGAGTGAAGCTTTCTTT.

The J gene is TRBJ1-2, the V gene TRBV7-9, with unresolved D. The germline V gene has CDR1 SEHNR and CDR2 FQNEAQ (reference sequence). Trimming shortened V by 8 bases and J by 8 bases, and 18 bases separated the two germline ends. The CDR3 loop spans 13 amino acids. The CDR3: CASQPSGYGGYTF. CDR3 DNA: TGTGCCAGCCAACCCTCGGGATATGGGGGCTACACCTTC.

The CDR3 coding sequence is TGTGCCACCAGTGATTTGTCCGGGACAGGAATGGAGACCCAGTACTTC. Encoded protein: CATSDLSGTGMETQYF. V usage is TRBV24-1 and J usage is TRBJ2-5; 8 bases are shared with TRBD1. CDR1 KGHDR and CDR2 SFDVKD come from the germline V gene. This CDR3 has 16 residues. After removal of 0 bases from V and 5 bases from J, the junction contained 7 bases not matched to a gene.

The chain joins TRBV20-1 to TRBJ2-7; D not certain. The V end lost 3 bases, the J end lost 9 bases, and 12 bases lay between the germline ends. The CDR3 has 11 residues. Germline V gene data show CDR1 as DFQATT and CDR2 as SNEGSKA (reference sequence). Here the CDR3 DNA reads TGCAGTGCTAGGGATCTACGCGGGCAGTACGTC. Its translation is CSARDLRGQYV.

Notes on this clone: Sequence at one end of the junction differs from germline and may be a read error. The CDR3 coding sequence is TGTGCCGGCAGCACTAGACTAGCCGGCGAGCAGTACTTC. The encoded protein is CAGSTRLAGEQYF. The chain recombines TRBV4-2 with TRBJ2-7, with 7 bases matching TRBD2. Germline V gene sequence: CDR1 LGHNA, CDR2 YNFKEQ. The CDR3 runs to 13 residues.

CDR3 coding DNA: TGTGCCAGCAGTTACCTGGGACAATACACCGGGGAGCTGTTTTTT. Translating gives CASSYLGQYTGELFF. The chain carries TRBV6-5 and TRBJ2-2, with D possibly TRBD1 on 6 matching bases. Trimming left V 2 bases short and J 3 bases short, with 10 bases between. The CDR3 has 15 residues. Germline V gene lookup returns CDR1 MNHEY and CDR2 SVGAGI.

The V call is TRBV10-3, the J call TRBJ1-5, with unresolved D. The CDR3 runs 14 residues. Trimming took off 8 bases at V and 2 bases at J, with 13 bases between the two ends. Germline CDR1 is ENHRY and CDR2 is SYGVKD. The CDR3 nucleotides read TGTGCCATCGGCCTGGGTCGGGGCAATCAGCCCCAGCATTTT. Translating gives CAIGLGRGNQPQHF.

This sequence joins TRBV7-2 and TRBJ2-1, with a weak D call TRBD2 (7 bases). Between the trimmed V and J ends, which lost 2 bases and 6 bases, there was a span of 17 bases. Germline-derived CDR1 and CDR2 are SGHTA and FQGNSA. This CDR3 spans 16 amino acids. The CDR3 sequence is CASSLLGGPRGNEQFF. Written as DNA, the CDR3 is TGTGCCAGCAGCTTACTGGGGGGGCCTAGGGGCAATGAGCAGTTCTTC.

This clone was seen a single time. V and J are TRBV5-1 and TRBJ1-2, with 7 bases that match TRBD1. Germline CDR1 is SGHRS and CDR2 is YFSETQ. The CDR3 sequence is 14 residues long. Trimming at V came to 0 bases and at J to 6 bases, leaving 5 bases not matched to a gene. CDR3 bases: TGCGCCAGCAGCTTGGAACGGGACAGAAATGGCTACACCTTC. The encoded protein is CASSLERDRNGYTF.

This clone has only one observation. V is TRBV18 and J is TRBJ2-7; 8 nucleotides align to TRBD2. V was pared by 3 bases and J by 3 bases, with 7 bases of the junction left unmatched. CDR1 is KGHSH and CDR2 is LQKENI in the germline V gene. This CDR3 has 15 residues. CDR3 protein: CASSPGLETSYEQYF. CDR3 DNA: TGTGCCAGCTCACCGGGACTAGAGACTAGCTACGAGCAGTACTTC.

The rearrangement links TRBV30 to TRBJ1-1; D not resolved. CDR3 length: 12 amino acids. CDR1 is GTSNPN and CDR2 is SVGIG in the germline V gene (reference sequence). The V gene lost 4 bases and the J gene lost 11 bases, with 17 bases spanning the gap. CDR3 nucleotides: TGTGCCTGGACCCAAGGCGGCAACTGGGCTTTCTTT. As protein: CAWTQGGNWAFF. The full variable domain, in which reference TRBV30 and TRBJ1-1 provide the parts outside the CDR3, is SQTIHQWPATLVQPVGSPLSLECTVEGTSNPNLYWYRQAAGRGLQLLFYSVGIGQISSEVPQNLSASRPQDRQFILSSKKLLLSDSGFYLCAWTQGGNWAFFGQGTRLTVV.

The chain links TRBV7-3 to TRBJ2-5; possible D gene TRBD2, 5 bases. The germline V and J ends were trimmed by 7 bases and 0 bases, with 24 bases remaining between them. The germline V gene encodes CDR1 SGHTA and CDR2 FQGTGA. The CDR3 totals 18 residues. The CDR3 DNA is TGTGCCAGCATCCCCGATAATAGAGGGCCGATGTACCAAGAGACCCAGTACTTC. This translates into CASIPDNRGPMYQETQYF.

This clone was observed a handful of times. This sequence joins TRBV5-1 and TRBJ2-2; D is perhaps TRBD2 (7 bases). Germline-derived CDR1 and CDR2 are SGHRS and YFSETQ. The CDR3 is 14 residues long. V lost 5 bases, J lost 5 bases, and 13 bases lay in between. The CDR3 sequence is CASRGGTSTGELFF. The DNA for the CDR3 is TGCGCCAGCAGGGGAGGGACATCTACCGGGGAGCTGTTTTTT.

V gene TRBV7-9 combines with J gene TRBJ1-1; D perhaps matches TRBD1 (6 bases). Trimming cost V 5 bases and J 0 bases, with 10 bases left between them. This CDR3 comprises 14 residues. Germline V gene sequence: CDR1 SEHNR, CDR2 FQNEAQ (reference sequence). This CDR3 is CASSPDSLNTEAFF. CDR3 coding DNA: TGTGCCAGCAGCCCGGACAGCTTGAACACTGAAGCTTTCTTT.

This clone appeared a single time. In DNA, the CDR3 is TGTGCCAGCAGCGAGGGACTAGCGGACTCCTACGAGCAGTACTTC. It translates to CASSEGLADSYEQYF. V is TRBV9 and J is TRBJ2-7, with 11 bases aligning to TRBD2. The length of the CDR3 is 15 residues. From germline, CDR1 is SGDLS and CDR2 YYNGEE. Trimming cost V 3 bases and J 0 bases; bases outside gene matches: 2.